These 15 T cell receptor beta chains came from one sample sequenced in a study of patients and donors after allogeneic stem cell transplantation. TCRdb re-called the RT-PCR reads with MiXCR, one entry per CDR3 protein. The sample holds fewer than 75,000 distinct CDR3 sequences; 10% to 15% are singletons and the top ten take around 33%. Source material: blood, either unsorted or a sorted T cell fraction (not recorded which). The origin of the receptors is a human donor who was either an allogeneic HSCT recipient or a stem cell or donor lymphocyte infusion donor (not recorded which). It is not recorded whose cells these are; they may come from a transplant donor.

This clonotype was seen more than once but under ten times. The V gene is TRBV5-1, the J gene TRBJ2-5; possibly TRBD2 for D (5 bases). Germline V gene lookup returns CDR1 SGHRS and CDR2 YFSETQ. The CDR3 runs to 17 residues. V was cut by 3 bases and J by 3 bases, with 21 bases left in between. The chain's CDR3 is CASSYALPRDLEETQYF. DNA for the CDR3: TGCGCCAGCAGCTATGCACTACCACGGGATTTGGAAGAGACCCAGTACTTC.

This clonotype has a count of ten or more. This CDR3 reads CASSLDRGNSPLHF. In DNA form, the CDR3 reads TGTGCCAGCAGCTTGGACAGGGGTAATTCACCCCTCCACTTT. The chain carries TRBV7-9 and TRBJ1-6; 9 nucleotides line up with TRBD1. The ends lost 3 bases at V and 6 bases at J; junction bases unmatched: 0. Per germline, CDR1 SEHNR and CDR2 FQNEAQ (reference sequence). This CDR3 spans 14 amino acids.

CDR3 residues: CASGTYSNYGYTF. In DNA, the CDR3 is TGTGCCAGCGGGACCTACTCTAACTATGGCTACACCTTC. The gene calls are TRBV11-3 and TRBJ1-2, with D perhaps TRBD1 (5 bases). Trimming took off 8 bases at V and 0 bases at J, with 10 bases between the two ends. The CDR3 sequence is 13 residues long. The V gene's germline CDR1 is SGHNT and CDR2 YENEEA.

The DNA of the CDR3 is TGCAGTGCTAGCCGGAACTACGAGCAGTACTTC. This codes for CSASRNYEQYF. V gene TRBV20-1 combines with J gene TRBJ2-7; D gene ambiguous. This CDR3 is 11 amino acids long. Trimming shortened V by 3 bases and J by 3 bases, and 6 bases separated the two germline ends. Germline-derived CDR1 and CDR2 are DFQATT and SNEGSKA (reference sequence).

This clonotype was counted ten times or more. The chain carries TRBV6-6 and TRBJ1-1; D remains ambiguous. This CDR3 comprises 12 residues. The V end was cut by 7 bases, the J end by 3 bases, with 9 bases between. Germline V lookup: CDR1 MNHNY, CDR2 SVGAGI (reference sequence). The CDR3 loop reads CASTLRDTEAFF. In DNA form, the CDR3 reads TGTGCCAGCACCCTAAGGGACACTGAAGCTTTCTTT.

This clonotype was counted only a few times. The chain recombines TRBV5-1 with TRBJ2-7, with TRBD1 matching 9 bases. J lost 5 bases, V lost 0 bases, and 3 bases had no gene match. CDR1 is SGHRS and CDR2 is YFSETQ in the germline V gene. The CDR3 has 14 residues. Here the CDR3 reads CASSLAGTGNEQYF. In nucleotides, the CDR3 is TGCGCCAGCAGCTTGGCCGGGACAGGGAACGAGCAGTACTTC.

This clonotype has just a few counts. The V and J genes are TRBV13 and TRBJ2-7; D gene uncertain. The germline gives CDR1 PRHDT, CDR2 FYEKMQ (reference sequence). V shed 5 bases and J shed 3 bases, with 17 bases lying between them. The CDR3 extends over 15 amino acids. The CDR3 DNA reads TGTGCCAGCAGCCCCCCTTCGGATAGGGACTACGAGCAGTACTTC. This gives the protein CASSPPSDRDYEQYF.

The chain is built from TRBV5-5 and TRBJ2-7; the D gene is possibly TRBD1 (6 bases). V lost 2 bases and J lost 4, with 13 bases in between. Germline assignment: CDR1 SGHKS and CDR2 YYEKEE (reference sequence). This CDR3 spans 14 amino acids. CDR3 sequence reads: CASSLLQGTYEQYF. As DNA, the CDR3 is TGTGCCAGCAGCTTACTACAGGGAACTTACGAGCAGTACTTC.

The chain uses TRBV27 and TRBJ1-5, with a possible D match to TRBD1 (5 bases). Germline values: CDR1 MNHEY, CDR2 SMNVEV (reference sequence). V lost 6 bases, J lost 0 bases, and 9 bases lay in between. This CDR3 contains 14 residues. The CDR3 coding sequence is TGTGCCAGCAGCTGGGACGGTAGCAATCAGCCCCAGCATTTT. This encodes CASSWDGSNQPQHF.

Many counts were recorded for this clonotype. The gene calls are TRBV12-3 or TRBV12-4 and TRBJ2-5, with TRBD2 matching over 13 bases. This CDR3 comprises 16 residues. After removal of 5 bases from V and 2 bases from J, the junction contained 5 bases not matched to a gene. CDR3 loop: CASSRGTSGTQETQYF. The CDR3 coding sequence is TGTGCCAGCAGTCGAGGGACTAGCGGGACTCAAGAGACCCAGTACTTC.

The J gene is TRBJ1-4, the V gene TRBV5-1; TRBD1 matches at 7 bases. The CDR3 is 17 residues long. The V gene end was trimmed by 4 bases and the J gene end by 0 bases; junction bases not matched to a gene: 9. CDR1 and CDR2 (germline): SGHRS, YFSETQ. CDR3 loop: CASSLQGQTATNEKLFF. In DNA form, the CDR3 reads TGCGCCAGCAGCCTACAGGGACAGACAGCAACTAATGAAAAACTGTTTTTT.

The rearrangement joins TRBV7-2 to TRBJ1-5, with D possibly being TRBD1 (5 bases). This CDR3 has 15 residues. Germline loops: CDR1 SGHTA, CDR2 FQGNSA. Trimming pared 3 bases from V and 7 bases from J, leaving 16 bases between. This CDR3 reads CASSLVSQGRQPQHF. CDR3 nucleotides: TGTGCCAGCAGCTTGGTGAGTCAGGGTCGGCAGCCCCAGCATTTT.

This chain uses TRBV29-1 with TRBJ2-7; D perhaps matches TRBD2 (6 bases). This CDR3 region has 14 residues. Trimming cost V 3 bases and J 1 base, with 13 bases left between them. The germline V gene has CDR1 SQVTM and CDR2 ANQGSEA. CDR3 coding DNA: TGCAGCGTTGAGCCCCTCGGGGGATCCTACGAGCAGTACTTC. Its translation: CSVEPLGGSYEQYF.

This clonotype was counted between two and nine times. V gene TRBV6-1 combines with J gene TRBJ2-4, with 8 bases identical to TRBD1. The V gene's germline CDR1 is MNHNS and CDR2 SASEGT. The CDR3 consists of 19 residues. Trimming at V came to 1 base and at J to 0 bases, leaving 11 bases not matched to a gene. The CDR3 protein is CASSEGVGDRLLAKNIQYF. The CDR3 bases are TGTGCCAGCAGTGAAGGCGTCGGGGACAGGCTTTTAGCCAAAAACATTCAGTACTTC.

This clonotype was recorded many times. V and J are TRBV24-1 and TRBJ2-1; either TRBD1 or TRBD2 may supply D (7 bases each). Deletions cut 0 bases from V and 1 base from J, with 9 bases between. Germline CDR1 and CDR2: KGHDR and SFDVKD. There are 16 residues in the CDR3. The CDR3 protein is CATSDLQGGSYNEQFF. Here the CDR3 DNA reads TGTGCCACCAGTGATTTGCAGGGGGGGTCCTACAATGAGCAGTTCTTC.